One and the same sample provided the 7 T cell receptor beta chains below, sequenced in a study of PD-1 blockade in classical Hodgkin lymphoma. Every single patient, without exception, relapsed after autologous stem cell transplantation, and brentuximab vedotin exposure varied. Method: immunoSEQ multiplex PCR; TCRdb's copy keeps in-frame clones and lacks some. This table holds some 24,000 clones, more than 75% found once. Sequences were derived from peripheral blood mononuclear cells (PBMCs), sampled at baseline. These receptors came from a human donor with classical Hodgkin lymphoma.

The chain employs TRBV6-6 and TRBJ2-2; no clear D gene. CDR1 MNHNY and CDR2 SVGAGI come from the germline V gene (reference sequence). This CDR3 contains 11 residues. The germline V and J ends were trimmed by 7 bases and 6 bases, with 6 bases remaining between them. The CDR3 loop reads CASISSGELFF. CDR3 DNA: TGTGCCAGCATTTCGTCCGGGGAGCTGTTTTTT.

As regards this clone: No DNA is shown, since the ends of the CDR3 on it are uncertain; the CDR3 is the one TCRdb lists. This rearrangement joins TRBV21-1 to TRBJ2-2; TRBD2 reflects the table's D call only, with no check against the DNA. TRBV21-1 constitutes a pseudogene. The CDR3 is made up of 22 amino acids, end residues included. The CDR3 is CASRMGVETSGWADGIPGELFF.

This clone has just a few counts. The rearrangement uses TRBV2 and TRBJ1-4, with D perhaps TRBD1 (5 bases). Trimming removed 2 bases from V and 0 bases from J, with 10 bases in between. This CDR3 has 16 amino acids. Germline values: CDR1 SNHLY, CDR2 FYNNEI. The CDR3 DNA sequence: TGTGCCAGCAGTGAATTCGCAGGGTCAACTAATGAAAAACTGTTTTTT. Its translation is CASSEFAGSTNEKLFF. Complete variable domain (other parts from reference TRBV2 and TRBJ1-4): EPEVTQTPSHQVTQMGQEVILRCVPISNHLYFYWYRQILGQKVEFLVSFYNNEISEKSEIFDDQFSVERPDGSNFTLKIRSTKLEDSAMYFCASSEFAGSTNEKLFFGSGTQLSVL.

This rearrangement joins TRBV10-3 to TRBJ2-5, with D perhaps TRBD1 (7 bases). The V and J ends lost 3 bases and 1 base respectively, with 12 bases between them. This CDR3 is built from 15 residues. CDR1 is ENHRY, CDR2 SYGVKD, per germline. The CDR3 DNA reads TGTGCCATCAGTGATCAGGGGGAGGCCCAAGAGACCCAGTACTTC. This encodes CAISDQGEAQETQYF.

The chain uses TRBV7-2 and TRBJ1-6; tentative D call: TRBD1 (5 bases). V shed 5 bases and J shed 8 bases, with 22 bases lying between them. Per germline, CDR1 SGHTA and CDR2 FQGNSA. This CDR3 comprises 17 residues. The CDR3 sequence: CASSALSGPSLDSPLHF. For the CDR3, the DNA is TGTGCCAGCAGCGCCCTATCGGGGCCCAGTTTGGATTCACCCCTCCACTTT. Based on the CDR3 plus reference TRBV7-2 and TRBJ1-6, the full variable domain is GAGVSQSPSNKVTEKGKDVELRCDPISGHTALYWYRQSLGQGLEFLIYFQGNSAPDKSGLPSDRFSAERTGGSVSTLTIQRTQQEDSAVYLCASSALSGPSLDSPLHFGNGTRLTVT.

This clone was seen a single time. The V call is TRBV18, the J call TRBJ1-5; tentative D call: TRBD1 (5 bases). CDR3 length: 13 amino acids. Trimming took off 5 bases at V and 5 bases at J, with 10 bases between the two ends. Per the germline V gene, CDR1 is KGHSH and CDR2 is LQKENI. The DNA of the CDR3 is TGTGCCAGCTCATCGACAGTGGATCAGCCCCAGCATTTT. Translation gives CASSSTVDQPQHF.

CDR3 in amino acids: CASSFPNTEAFF. The CDR3 DNA reads as TGTGCCAGCAGCTTCCCAAACACTGAAGCTTTCTTT. The chain couples TRBV7-9 to TRBJ1-1; D unresolved. The germline V gene has CDR1 SEHNR and CDR2 FQNEAQ (reference sequence). The CDR3 contains 12 residues. The ends were cut back, 3 bases at V and 2 bases at J, with 4 bases in the middle. Filled out from reference TRBV7-9 and TRBJ1-1, the complete variable domain reads DTGVSQNPRHKITKRGQNVTFRCDPISEHNRLYWYRQTLGQGPEFLTYFQNEAQLEKSRLLSDRFSAERPKGSFSTLEIQRTEQGDSAMYLCASSFPNTEAFFGQGTRLTVV.